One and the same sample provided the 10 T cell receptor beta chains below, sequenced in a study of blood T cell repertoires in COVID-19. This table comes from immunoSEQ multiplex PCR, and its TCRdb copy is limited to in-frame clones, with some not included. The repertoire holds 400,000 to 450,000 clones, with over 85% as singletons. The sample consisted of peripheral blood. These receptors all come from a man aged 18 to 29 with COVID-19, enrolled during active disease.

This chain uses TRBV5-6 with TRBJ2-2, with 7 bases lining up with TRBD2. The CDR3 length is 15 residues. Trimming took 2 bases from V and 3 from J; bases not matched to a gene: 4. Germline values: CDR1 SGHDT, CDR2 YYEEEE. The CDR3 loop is CASSFREADTGELFF. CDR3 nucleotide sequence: TGTGCCAGCAGCTTTCGGGAGGCGGACACCGGGGAGCTGTTTTTT.

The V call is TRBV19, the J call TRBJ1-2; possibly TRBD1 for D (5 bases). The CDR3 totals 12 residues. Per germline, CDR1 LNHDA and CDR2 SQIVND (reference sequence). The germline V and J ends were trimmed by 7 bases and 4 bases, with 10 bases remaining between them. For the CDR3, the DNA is TGTGCCAGTAATGCAGGGCCCTATGGCTACACCTTC. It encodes CASNAGPYGYTF.

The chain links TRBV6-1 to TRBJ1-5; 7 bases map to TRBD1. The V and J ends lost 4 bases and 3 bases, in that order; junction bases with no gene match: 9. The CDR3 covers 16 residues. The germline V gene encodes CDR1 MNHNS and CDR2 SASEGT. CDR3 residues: CASSAPSGTDNQPQHF. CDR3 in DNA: TGTGCCAGCAGTGCCCCTTCCGGGACAGACAATCAGCCCCAGCATTTT.

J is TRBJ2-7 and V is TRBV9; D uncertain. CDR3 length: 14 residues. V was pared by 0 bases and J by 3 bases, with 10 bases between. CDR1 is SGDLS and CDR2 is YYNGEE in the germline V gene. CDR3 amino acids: CASSVAGQNYEQYF. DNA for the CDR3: TGTGCCAGCAGCGTAGCTGGGCAAAACTACGAGCAGTACTTC.

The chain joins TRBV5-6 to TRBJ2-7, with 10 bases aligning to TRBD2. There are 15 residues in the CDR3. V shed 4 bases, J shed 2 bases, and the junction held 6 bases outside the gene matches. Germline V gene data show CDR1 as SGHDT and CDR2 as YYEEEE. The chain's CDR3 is CASSSLAGVAYEQYF. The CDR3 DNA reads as TGTGCCAGCAGCAGTCTAGCGGGAGTCGCCTACGAGCAGTACTTC.

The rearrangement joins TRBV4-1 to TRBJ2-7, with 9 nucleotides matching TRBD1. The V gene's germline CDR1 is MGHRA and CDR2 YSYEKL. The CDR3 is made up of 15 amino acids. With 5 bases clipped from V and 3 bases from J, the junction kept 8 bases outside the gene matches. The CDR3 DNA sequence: TGCGCCAGCAGCTTCCCGGGACAGGGTATCTACGAGCAGTACTTC. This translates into CASSFPGQGIYEQYF.

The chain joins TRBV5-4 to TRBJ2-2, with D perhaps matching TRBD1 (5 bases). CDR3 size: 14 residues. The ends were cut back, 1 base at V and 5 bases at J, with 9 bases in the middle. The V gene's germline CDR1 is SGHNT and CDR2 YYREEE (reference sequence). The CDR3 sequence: CASSLPGRTGELFF. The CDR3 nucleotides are TGTGCCAGCAGCTTGCCAGGGCGAACCGGGGAGCTGTTTTTT.

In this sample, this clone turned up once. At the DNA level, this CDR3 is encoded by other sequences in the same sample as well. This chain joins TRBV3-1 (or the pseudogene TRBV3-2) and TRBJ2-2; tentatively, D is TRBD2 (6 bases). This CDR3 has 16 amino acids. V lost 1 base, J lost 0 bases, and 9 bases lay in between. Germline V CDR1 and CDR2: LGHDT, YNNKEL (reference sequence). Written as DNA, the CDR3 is TGTGCCAGCAGCCAAGGTGGAGGGTCGAACACCGGGGAGCTGTTTTTT. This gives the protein CASSQGGGSNTGELFF.

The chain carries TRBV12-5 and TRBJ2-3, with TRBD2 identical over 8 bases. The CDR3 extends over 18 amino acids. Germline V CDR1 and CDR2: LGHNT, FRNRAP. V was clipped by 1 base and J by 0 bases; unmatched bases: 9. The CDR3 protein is CASGLGLTSGVSTDTQYF. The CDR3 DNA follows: TGTGCTAGTGGTTTGGGCTTAACTAGCGGAGTTAGCACAGATACGCAGTATTTT. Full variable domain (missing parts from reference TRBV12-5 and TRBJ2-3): DARVTQTPRHKVTEMGQEVTMRCQPILGHNTVFWYRQTMMQGLELLAYFRNRAPLDDSGMPKDRFSAEMPDATLATLKIQPSEPRDSAVYFCASGLGLTSGVSTDTQYFGPGTRLTVL.

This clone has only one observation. Written as DNA, the CDR3 is TGTGCCAGCAGCTTAGGTGGGGGGTACGAGCAGTACTTC. Translating it yields CASSLGGGYEQYF. The V gene is TRBV7-6, the J gene TRBJ2-7; tentatively, D is TRBD2 (6 bases). This CDR3 has 13 amino acids. The germline V gene encodes CDR1 SGHVS and CDR2 FNYEAQ. Trimming cost V 1 base and J 4 bases, with 8 bases left between them.